This is a list of T cell receptor beta chains from one sample in a study of blood T cells in healthy people across ages. TCRdb reanalysed the 5' RACE reads using MiXCR and keeps one entry per CDR3 protein. Here the sample spans over 1,500,000 distinct CDR3 sequences, less than 50% being singletons. The sample taken for sequencing was blood. These receptors all come from a woman aged 40-49 years in good health. The CDR3 runs from the conserved cysteine through the conserved F or W. Each record gives: J gene, V gene, D gene, CDR3 length, clone size, CDR3 DNA, CDR3 protein. The D gene is left open where the match is weak. Clone size appears in some rows only: once, few, many, or a class for an expanded clone.

>TRBJ2-7|TRBV29-1|TRBD2|14|.
TGCAGCGTTGGACGGGGGGGCCCGACCTACGAGCAGTACTTC
CSVGRGGPTYEQYF
>TRBJ2-1|TRBV10-3|.|13|.
TGTGCCATCGGTTTACGCTCCTACAATGAGCAGTTCTTC
CAIGLRSYNEQFF
>TRBJ1-5|TRBV6-6|.|14|few
TGTGCCAGCAGTCGCCTAGGGGGCAATCAGCCCCAGCATTTT
CASSRLGGNQPQHF
>TRBJ2-4|TRBV10-2|.|15|.
TGCGCCAGCAGTGAAAGAGGGACTGCCGCTGTGGAGCAGTACTTC
CASSERGTAAVEQYF
>TRBJ1-6|TRBV9|.|16|.
TGTGCCAGCAGCGTAGACGCGGGGCGTTATAATTCACCCCTCCACTTT
CASSVDAGRYNSPLHF
>TRBJ1-2|TRBV7-3|TRBD1|15|.
TGTGCCAGCAGCCCGGGACAGCTCTTAAACTATGGCTACACCTTC
CASSPGQLLNYGYTF
>TRBJ2-5|TRBV27|.|16|few
TGTGCCAGCAGTTTATCGAGTCAGCCGGGTTTGGAGACCCAGTACTTC
CASSLSSQPGLETQYF
>TRBJ2-6|TRBV6-1|TRBD2|17|.
TGTGCCAGCAGGGGAGCGGGGGGGAGCTCTGGGGCCAACGTCCTGACTTTC
CASRGAGGSSGANVLTF
>TRBJ2-2|TRBV4-3|TRBD1|17|.
TGCGCCAGCAGCCAAGATATGCGACAGGGGGCTGTCGGGGAGCTGTTTTTT
CASSQDMRQGAVGELFF
>TRBJ2-5|TRBV7-8|.|16|.
TGTGCCAGCAGAAAAGGGGGGGGACCCTATGGGGAGACCCAGTACTTC
CASRKGGGPYGETQYF
>TRBJ1-6|TRBV28|TRBD1|14|.
TGTGCCAGCCGGCCGGGACAGGGTAATTCACCCCTCCACTTT
CASRPGQGNSPLHF
>TRBJ2-3|TRBV20-1|.|15|few
TGCAGTGCTAGAGATGTTGGGGTCGACACAGATACGCAGTATTTT
CSARDVGVDTDTQYF
>TRBJ2-1|TRBV4-2|.|13|.
TGTGCCGGCAGCCAAGTAGGGGGGACTGAGCAGTTCTTC
CAGSQVGGTEQFF
>TRBJ2-7|TRBV7-2|TRBD2|17|.
TGTGCCAGCAGCCCATCCGGGGCCGGGACTAGCTCCTACGAGCAGTACTTC
CASSPSGAGTSSYEQYF
>TRBJ1-1|TRBV18|.|15|.
TGTGCCAGCTCACCACAGGTACCAGTGAACACTGAAGCTTTCTTT
CASSPQVPVNTEAFF
>TRBJ2-3|TRBV6-2/TRBV6-3|TRBD2|18|few
TGTGCCAGCAGTCGGAAGCGGACTAGCGGGGAACCCACAGATACGCAGTATTTT
CASSRKRTSGEPTDTQYF
>TRBJ2-3|TRBV20-1|TRBD2|13|.
TGCAGTGCTAACAGCGGGGGCACAGATACGCAGTATTTT
CSANSGGTDTQYF
>TRBJ2-7|TRBV5-6|.|17|.
TGTGCCAGCAGCTACAATAGCTGGCTAGAGGGCCCGAACGAGCAGTACTTC
CASSYNSWLEGPNEQYF